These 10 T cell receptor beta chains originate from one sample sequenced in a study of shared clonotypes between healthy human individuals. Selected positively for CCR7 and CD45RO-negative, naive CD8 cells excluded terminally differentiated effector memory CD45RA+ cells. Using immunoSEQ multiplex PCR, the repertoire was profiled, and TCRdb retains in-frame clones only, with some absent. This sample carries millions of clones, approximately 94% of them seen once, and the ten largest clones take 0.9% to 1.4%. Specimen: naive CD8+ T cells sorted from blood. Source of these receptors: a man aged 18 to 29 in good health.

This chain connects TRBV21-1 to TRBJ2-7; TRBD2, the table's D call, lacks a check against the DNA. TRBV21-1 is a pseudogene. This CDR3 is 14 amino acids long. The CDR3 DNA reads TGTGCCAGCAATCCGGGAAGACGGCTCTACGAGCAGTACTTC. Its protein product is CASNPGRRLYEQYF.

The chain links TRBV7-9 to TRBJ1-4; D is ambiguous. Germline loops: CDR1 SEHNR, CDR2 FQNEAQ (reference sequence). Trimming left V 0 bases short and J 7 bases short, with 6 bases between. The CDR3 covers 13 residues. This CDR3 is CASSLAGFEKLFF. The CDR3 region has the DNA TGTGCCAGCAGCTTAGCGGGGTTTGAAAAACTGTTTTTT.

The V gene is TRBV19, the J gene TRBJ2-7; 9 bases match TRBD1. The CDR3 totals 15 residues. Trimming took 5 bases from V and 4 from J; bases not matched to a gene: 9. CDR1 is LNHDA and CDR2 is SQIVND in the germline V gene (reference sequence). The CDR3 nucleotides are TGTGCCAGTAGTGCCTCAGGACAGGGGAGGTACGAGCAGTACTTC. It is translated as CASSASGQGRYEQYF.

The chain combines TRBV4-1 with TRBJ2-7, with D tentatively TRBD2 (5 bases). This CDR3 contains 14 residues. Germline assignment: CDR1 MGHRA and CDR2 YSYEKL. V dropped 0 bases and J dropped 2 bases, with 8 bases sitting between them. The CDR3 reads CASSQDRGAYEQYF. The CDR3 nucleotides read TGCGCCAGCAGCCAAGACCGGGGTGCCTACGAGCAGTACTTC.

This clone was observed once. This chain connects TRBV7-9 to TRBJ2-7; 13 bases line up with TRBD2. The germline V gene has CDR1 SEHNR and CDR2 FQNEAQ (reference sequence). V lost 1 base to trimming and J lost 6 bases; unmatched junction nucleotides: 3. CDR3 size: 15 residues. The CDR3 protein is CASSLGTSGRVEQYF. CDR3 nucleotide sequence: TGTGCCAGCAGCTTAGGGACTAGCGGGAGAGTCGAGCAGTACTTC.

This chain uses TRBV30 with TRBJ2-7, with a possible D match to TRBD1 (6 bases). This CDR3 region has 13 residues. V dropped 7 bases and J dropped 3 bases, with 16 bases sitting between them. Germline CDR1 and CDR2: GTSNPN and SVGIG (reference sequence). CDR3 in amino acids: CASDRDTNYEQYF. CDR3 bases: TGTGCCTCGGACCGGGACACCAACTACGAGCAGTACTTC.

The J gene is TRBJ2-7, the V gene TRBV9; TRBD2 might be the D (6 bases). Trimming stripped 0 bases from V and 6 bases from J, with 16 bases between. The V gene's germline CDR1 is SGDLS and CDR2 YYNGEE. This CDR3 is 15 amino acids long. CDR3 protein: CASSVETEGLGEQYF. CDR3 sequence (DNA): TGTGCCAGCAGCGTAGAAACGGAGGGGTTGGGCGAGCAGTACTTC.

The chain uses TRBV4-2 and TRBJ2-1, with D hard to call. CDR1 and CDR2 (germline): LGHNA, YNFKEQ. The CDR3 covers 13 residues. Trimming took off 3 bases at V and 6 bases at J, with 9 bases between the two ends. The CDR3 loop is CASSHLDGNEQFF. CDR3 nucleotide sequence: TGTGCCAGCAGCCACCTGGACGGCAATGAGCAGTTCTTC.

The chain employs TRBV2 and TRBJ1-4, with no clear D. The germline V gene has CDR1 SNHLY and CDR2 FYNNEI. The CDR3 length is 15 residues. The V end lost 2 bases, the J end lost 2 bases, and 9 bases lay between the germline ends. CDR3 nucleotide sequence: TGTGCCAGCAGTGAAAACGACGGCACTAATGAAAAACTGTTTTTT. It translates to CASSENDGTNEKLFF.

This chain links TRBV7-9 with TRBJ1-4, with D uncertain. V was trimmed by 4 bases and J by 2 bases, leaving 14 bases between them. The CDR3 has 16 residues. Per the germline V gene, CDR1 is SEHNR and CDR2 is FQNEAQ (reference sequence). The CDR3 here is CASSSPREGTNEKLFF. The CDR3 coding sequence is TGTGCCAGCAGCTCACCTCGGGAAGGGACTAATGAAAAACTGTTTTTT.